The rows below give T cell receptor beta chains drawn from one sample of a study of OX40 agonist ivuxolimab in advanced cancers. Assay used: immunoSEQ multiplex PCR; TCRdb lists only in-frame clones, some missing. The sample lists some 80,000 clones; roughly 84% were seen once. Sequenced here: CD4+ or CD8+ T cells sorted from blood, sampled in a trial of the OX40 agonist ivuxolimab. The receptors come from an adult with an advanced solid tumor such as melanoma, head and neck, liver or kidney cancer. CDR3s include the opening cysteine and the closing phenylalanine or tryptophan. The order of the fields is CDR3 DNA, CDR3 protein, D gene, V gene, J gene, clone size. D genes are given only for firm matches. Where a row states a size, it is once, few, many or the class of an expanded clone; other rows omit it.

CDR3 DNA: TGTGCCAGCAGTTTACATAGTCGACAGGGGCGGTATGGCTACACCTTC
CDR3 protein: CASSLHSRQGRYGYTF
D gene: TRBD1
V gene: TRBV28
J gene: TRBJ1-2
clone size: .

CDR3 DNA: TGTGCCACCAGCAGAGATGGGAACACTGAAGCTTTCTTT
CDR3 protein: CATSRDGNTEAFF
D gene: .
V gene: TRBV15
J gene: TRBJ1-1
clone size: .

CDR3 DNA: TGTGCCAGCAAAATGAATGGAAACACCATATATTTT
CDR3 protein: CASKMNGNTIYF
D gene: .
V gene: TRBV6-1
J gene: TRBJ1-3
clone size: once

CDR3 DNA: TGTGCCAGCAGTGCCCGGGAACCCAACACCGGGGAGCTGTTTTTT
CDR3 protein: CASSAREPNTGELFF
D gene: .
V gene: TRBV2
J gene: TRBJ2-2
clone size: .

CDR3 DNA: TGTGCCAGCGAGGGACGTAGCACCGGGGAGCTGTTTTTT
CDR3 protein: CASEGRSTGELFF
D gene: .
V gene: TRBV28
J gene: TRBJ2-2
clone size: once

CDR3 DNA: TGTGCCAGCTCACCAACCGACAGGGGGCTGTTTGGCTACACCTTC
CDR3 protein: CASSPTDRGLFGYTF
D gene: TRBD1
V gene: TRBV18
J gene: TRBJ1-2
clone size: .

CDR3 DNA: TGTGCCAGCAGCCAACAATTTGTAGCGGGGGGTAGCTCCTACAATGAGCAGTTCTTC
CDR3 protein: CASSQQFVAGGSSYNEQFF
D gene: TRBD2
V gene: TRBV4-2
J gene: TRBJ2-1
clone size: .

CDR3 DNA: TGTGCCAGCAGCCGGACAGGGAACGGGGCCTACGAGCAGTACTTC
CDR3 protein: CASSRTGNGAYEQYF
D gene: TRBD1
V gene: TRBV28
J gene: TRBJ2-7
clone size: .

CDR3 DNA: TGCAGCGCCTCAACCCCAGGGAACACTGAAGCTTTCTTT
CDR3 protein: CSASTPGNTEAFF
D gene: .
V gene: TRBV29-1
J gene: TRBJ1-1
clone size: .

CDR3 DNA: TGTGCCAGCAGTCCAGGGTTTTTCCAGCCCCAGCATTTT
CDR3 protein: CASSPGFFQPQHF
D gene: .
V gene: TRBV2
J gene: TRBJ1-5
clone size: .

CDR3 DNA: TGTGCCAGCAAGATCCGCGTTTTGTCCGGGGAGCTGTTTTTT
CDR3 protein: CASKIRVLSGELFF
D gene: .
V gene: TRBV2
J gene: TRBJ2-2
clone size: .

CDR3 DNA: TGTGCCAGCAGTTTTCCTGGGACAGAAGCTTTCTTT
CDR3 protein: CASSFPGTEAFF
D gene: .
V gene: TRBV6-5
J gene: TRBJ1-1
clone size: .

CDR3 DNA: TGTGCCAGCAGTTCGGGACTAGCGGTGTACAATGAGCAGTTCTTC
CDR3 protein: CASSSGLAVYNEQFF
D gene: TRBD2
V gene: TRBV6-5
J gene: TRBJ2-1
clone size: .

CDR3 DNA: TGTGCCAGCAGACCGCTAGGGGACTACGAGCAGTACTTC
CDR3 protein: CASRPLGDYEQYF
D gene: .
V gene: TRBV27
J gene: TRBJ2-7
clone size: .

CDR3 DNA: TGTGCCAGCAGCTTGGACTTCTCGACTGCAGAGACCCAGTACTTC
CDR3 protein: CASSLDFSTAETQYF
D gene: .
V gene: TRBV6-5
J gene: TRBJ2-5
clone size: .

CDR3 DNA: TGTGCCAGCAGCGGGCAAACTCGGATCCGCACTGAAGCTTTCTTT
CDR3 protein: CASSGQTRIRTEAFF
D gene: .
V gene: TRBV5-4
J gene: TRBJ1-1
clone size: .

CDR3 DNA: TGTGCCAGCAGCTCTAACGCAGGCAATGGAAACACCATATATTTT
CDR3 protein: CASSSNAGNGNTIYF
D gene: .
V gene: TRBV7-2
J gene: TRBJ1-3
clone size: .

CDR3 DNA: TGTGCCAGCAGCTTAGGCGCCTTTAATCTACCCTCAATGTACAATGAGCAGTTCTTC
CDR3 protein: CASSLGAFNLPSMYNEQFF
D gene: .
V gene: TRBV7-9
J gene: TRBJ2-1
clone size: .

CDR3 DNA: TGTGCCAGCAGTTACCCGACAGCGTCAAACACTGAAGCTTTCTTT
CDR3 protein: CASSYPTASNTEAFF
D gene: .
V gene: TRBV6-5
J gene: TRBJ1-1
clone size: .

CDR3 DNA: TGTGCCAGCAGTTACTCGAGGCAGGGAAATCAGCCCCAGCATTTT
CDR3 protein: CASSYSRQGNQPQHF
D gene: .
V gene: TRBV6-5
J gene: TRBJ1-5
clone size: .

CDR3 DNA: TGCGCCAGCAGCTTGGGGGTGTGGCGGGTGACAGATACGCAGTATTTT
CDR3 protein: CASSLGVWRVTDTQYF
D gene: .
V gene: TRBV5-1
J gene: TRBJ2-3
clone size: .

CDR3 DNA: TGTGCCAGCAGCTCACTCTGGGGGCGCGTGATCTATGGCTACACCTTC
CDR3 protein: CASSSLWGRVIYGYTF
D gene: .
V gene: TRBV5-6
J gene: TRBJ1-2
clone size: .

CDR3 DNA: TGTGCCAGCAGTCCGGGACTAGCGGGGGGAGATACGCAGTATTTT
CDR3 protein: CASSPGLAGGDTQYF
D gene: TRBD2
V gene: TRBV28
J gene: TRBJ2-3
clone size: .

CDR3 DNA: TGTGCCAGCAGTTTATGGTCAGGGGCGCTTTCACCCCTCCACTTT
CDR3 protein: CASSLWSGALSPLHF
D gene: .
V gene: TRBV28
J gene: TRBJ1-6
clone size: once

CDR3 DNA: TGTGCCTGGAGTGAAAGAATCGGTAATGAAAAACTGTTTTTT
CDR3 protein: CAWSERIGNEKLFF
D gene: .
V gene: TRBV30
J gene: TRBJ1-4
clone size: .

CDR3 DNA: TGTGCCAGCAGTTACTCGATTCAAGTAGGCTACACCTTC
CDR3 protein: CASSYSIQVGYTF
D gene: .
V gene: TRBV6-5
J gene: TRBJ1-2
clone size: .

CDR3 DNA: TGCGCCAGCAGCTCGAAGGACAGGGTGGTCAGTGGCTACACCTTC
CDR3 protein: CASSSKDRVVSGYTF
D gene: TRBD1
V gene: TRBV5-1
J gene: TRBJ1-2
clone size: .

CDR3 DNA: TGCGCCAGCAGCTTGGGACTAGCGGGAGCAGCCGGAGAGACCCAGTACTTC
CDR3 protein: CASSLGLAGAAGETQYF
D gene: TRBD2
V gene: TRBV5-1
J gene: TRBJ2-5
clone size: .

CDR3 DNA: TGTGCCAGCAGTAAAGGGACAGGGGGATTTCAGCCCCAGCATTTT
CDR3 protein: CASSKGTGGFQPQHF
D gene: TRBD1
V gene: TRBV2
J gene: TRBJ1-5
clone size: .

CDR3 DNA: TGCGCCAGCAGCTTACAAGTGGAAGAAAAACTGTTTTTT
CDR3 protein: CASSLQVEEKLFF
D gene: .
V gene: TRBV5-1
J gene: TRBJ1-4
clone size: .

CDR3 DNA: TGTGCCAGCAGTTACCGAAGCGGCGCCCAAGGGGCCCACTACAATGAGCAGTTCTTC
CDR3 protein: CASSYRSGAQGAHYNEQFF
D gene: .
V gene: TRBV27
J gene: TRBJ2-1
clone size: .

CDR3 DNA: TGCGCCACCCAGGGGAGGGGGGGAATGGTCACAGATACGCAGTATTTT
CDR3 protein: CATQGRGGMVTDTQYF
D gene: .
V gene: TRBV10-2
J gene: TRBJ2-3
clone size: .

CDR3 DNA: TGTGCCAGCAGCTTAGCTGTCGGGAACACCGGGGAGCTGTTTTTT
CDR3 protein: CASSLAVGNTGELFF
D gene: .
V gene: TRBV7-8
J gene: TRBJ2-2
clone size: .

CDR3 DNA: TGTGCCAGCAGCCAAGGACAGGGGGTCTACACCTTC
CDR3 protein: CASSQGQGVYTF
D gene: TRBD1
V gene: TRBV6-5
J gene: TRBJ1-2
clone size: once

CDR3 DNA: TGTGCCAGCAGCTTAGTTTTTAGCAGAGGCAATCAGCCCCAGCATTTT
CDR3 protein: CASSLVFSRGNQPQHF
D gene: .
V gene: TRBV7-2
J gene: TRBJ1-5
clone size: .

CDR3 DNA: TGTGCCAGCAGTTACACGGGTGAGCAGTTCTTC
CDR3 protein: CASSYTGEQFF
D gene: .
V gene: TRBV6-6
J gene: TRBJ2-1
clone size: .

CDR3 DNA: TGTGCCAGCAGCATGGACAGGGGGCCCTACACCTTC
CDR3 protein: CASSMDRGPYTF
D gene: TRBD1
V gene: TRBV2
J gene: TRBJ1-2
clone size: .

CDR3 DNA: TGTGCCAGCAGTCCGCGACAGGGAGGGTACAATGAGCAGTTCTTC
CDR3 protein: CASSPRQGGYNEQFF
D gene: .
V gene: TRBV28
J gene: TRBJ2-1
clone size: .

CDR3 DNA: TGTGCCAGCAGCTTCCAACAGACCGGGGAGCTGTTTTTT
CDR3 protein: CASSFQQTGELFF
D gene: .
V gene: TRBV11-2
J gene: TRBJ2-2
clone size: .

CDR3 DNA: TGTGCCTGGAGTGGGTGGGACAGGCCTTCACCCCTCCACTTT
CDR3 protein: CAWSGWDRPSPLHF
D gene: TRBD1
V gene: TRBV30
J gene: TRBJ1-6
clone size: .

CDR3 DNA: TGCGCCAGCAGGCCGCGAGCGGGACTGGCAGATACGCAGTATTTT
CDR3 protein: CASRPRAGLADTQYF
D gene: TRBD2
V gene: TRBV5-1
J gene: TRBJ2-3
clone size: .

CDR3 DNA: TGTGCCAGCAGCTTAGGACAGGTCCAAGAGACCCAGTACTTC
CDR3 protein: CASSLGQVQETQYF
D gene: TRBD1
V gene: TRBV5-4
J gene: TRBJ2-5
clone size: .

CDR3 DNA: TGTGCCAGCAGTTTAGATGGATTGGGAACCAACACTGAAGCTTTCTTT
CDR3 protein: CASSLDGLGTNTEAFF
D gene: .
V gene: TRBV28
J gene: TRBJ1-1
clone size: .

CDR3 DNA: TGTGCCAGCAGCTTAGTTTGGTCCGGGGAGAGGGGTGAGCAGTTCTTC
CDR3 protein: CASSLVWSGERGEQFF
D gene: .
V gene: TRBV11-2
J gene: TRBJ2-1
clone size: .

CDR3 DNA: TGTGCCAGCAGCTTGGGACACCCCACAGATACGCAGTATTTT
CDR3 protein: CASSLGHPTDTQYF
D gene: .
V gene: TRBV11-2
J gene: TRBJ2-3
clone size: once

CDR3 DNA: TGTGCCAGCAGCTTTAGCGCGGGACAGGGAGTTGGCTACACCTTC
CDR3 protein: CASSFSAGQGVGYTF
D gene: TRBD1
V gene: TRBV7-2
J gene: TRBJ1-2
clone size: .

CDR3 DNA: TGTGCCAGCAGCCTGCTTTGGCGTCAGCCCCAGCATTTT
CDR3 protein: CASSLLWRQPQHF
D gene: .
V gene: TRBV5-8
J gene: TRBJ1-5
clone size: .

CDR3 DNA: TGTGCCAGCAGTTCCGGACGAGCGATCACCGGGGAGCTGTTTTTT
CDR3 protein: CASSSGRAITGELFF
D gene: .
V gene: TRBV27
J gene: TRBJ2-2
clone size: .

CDR3 DNA: TGTGCCAGCAGCTCAAGCTGGGCTGCGAACACTGAAGCTTTCTTT
CDR3 protein: CASSSSWAANTEAFF
D gene: .
V gene: TRBV11-2
J gene: TRBJ1-1
clone size: .

CDR3 DNA: TGTGCCAGCAGTTACTCGGGAAGTCGAACCTCTGAAGCTTTCTTT
CDR3 protein: CASSYSGSRTSEAFF
D gene: .
V gene: TRBV6-6
J gene: TRBJ1-1
clone size: .

CDR3 DNA: TGTGCCAGCAATAAAAATTCAGGGGGGGAGACCCAGTACTTC
CDR3 protein: CASNKNSGGETQYF
D gene: .
V gene: TRBV7-8
J gene: TRBJ2-5
clone size: .

CDR3 DNA: TGTGCCAGCAGTGAAGGGCAGGGGGCCAAAAGGGATGAAAAACTGTTTTTT
CDR3 protein: CASSEGQGAKRDEKLFF
D gene: TRBD1
V gene: TRBV2
J gene: TRBJ1-4
clone size: .